The T cell receptor (beta chain) under discussion was sequenced for a study of shared clonotypes between healthy human individuals. Findings and limits, study-wide: A handful of donors showed sharing of approximately 5% of naive CD4 clonotypes.

The assay used deep level. Sequenced by immunoSEQ multiplex PCR; TCRdb stores in-frame clones only, minus some. The repertoire includes 2 million to 2.5 million clones, about 94% of them detected once, and around 0.13% sits in the top ten. As to this clone: Antigen unknown.

The specimen sequenced was naive CD4+ T cells sorted from blood. This sample's subset: CD45RA+ positively selected. The source of this sequence is a man between 18 and 35 years old in good health.

CDR3 amino acids: CASSSPLFGEQYF. CDR3 DNA sequence: TGTGCCAGCAGCAGCCCACTGTTTGGGGAGCAGTACTTC. This chain joins TRBV21-1 and TRBJ2-7. TRBV21-1 corresponds to a pseudogene. The CDR3 has 13 residues.